This entry is about one TCR beta chain. The target antigen is unknown. Construction of the TCRbeta library involved unique molecular identifiers. MiXCR, applied by TCRdb to the PCR reads, yields one record per CDR3 protein. The sample includes about 200,000 distinct CDR3 sequences, approximately 6.9% of them seen just once. These data come from a study of T-cell reconstitution after alpha-beta-depleted transplantation in children. Study results and caveats: At around two months after transplant, the alpha-beta T cells were reportedly derived from several hundred expanded clones that came from non-depleted graft cells. Surviving recipient T cells and thymic progenitors produced the high day-60 TCRbeta diversity seen in some patients. A year had passed since transplant, and T-cell counts and diversity by then came mostly from newly produced T cells.

Looked up from germline, CDR1 is LNHDA and CDR2 is SQIVND (reference sequence). The trim removed 3 bases at V and 3 bases at J, leaving 6 bases unmatched. This CDR3 contains 16 residues. Sequencing used PBMCs, obtained before TCRalphabeta/CD19-depleted stem cell transplant. The receptor was derived from a boy under 10 years old with acute lymphoblastic leukemia, due to receive a stem cell transplant. The J gene is TRBJ1-5, the V gene TRBV19; 9 nucleotides line up with TRBD1. DNA of the CDR3: TGTGCCAGTAGTATTTGGGGACAGGGCTTCAATCAGCCCCAGCATTTT. Protein product: CASSIWGQGFNQPQHF.